These 3 T cell receptor beta chains were all obtained from the same sample, sequenced in a study of T cell responses to AZD1222 COVID-19 vaccine. Assay: immunoSEQ multiplex PCR; the TCRdb copy retains only in-frame clones and omits some. This sample yields 100,000 to 150,000 clones, of which more than 85% are seen a single time; roughly 10% belongs to the top ten. Sequences were derived from peripheral blood, sampled on day 0 of MenACWY control vaccination. The receptors were sampled from an adult in good health.

The rearrangement links TRBV7-2 to TRBJ1-6; the D gene is possibly TRBD1 (5 bases). V was clipped by 3 bases and J by 10 bases, with 19 bases between them. The length of the CDR3 is 16 residues. The germline V gene has CDR1 SGHTA and CDR2 FQGNSA. CDR3 sequence: CASSFGQPFGGSPLHF. Here the CDR3 DNA reads TGTGCCAGCAGCTTCGGGCAGCCGTTTGGGGGGTCACCCCTCCACTTT.

The chain's CDR3 is CASSLVAGGLGETQYF. The CDR3 bases are TGTGCCAGCAGCTTAGTGGCGGGAGGACTAGGGGAGACCCAGTACTTC. V usage is TRBV11-3 and J usage is TRBJ2-5; 8 bases fit TRBD2. Germline CDR1 is SGHNT and CDR2 is YENEEA. CDR3 length: 16 residues. V shed 1 base and J 5 bases; nucleotides not matched to a gene: 9.

This chain links TRBV19 with TRBJ2-5, with 9 bases that match TRBD1. The CDR3 covers 15 residues. CDR1 is LNHDA, CDR2 SQIVND, per germline (reference sequence). With 5 bases clipped from V and 5 bases from J, the junction kept 9 bases outside the gene matches. The CDR3 region has the DNA TGTGCCAGTAGTGCCCGGGACAGGGTTCGGGAGACCCAGTACTTC. As protein: CASSARDRVRETQYF.